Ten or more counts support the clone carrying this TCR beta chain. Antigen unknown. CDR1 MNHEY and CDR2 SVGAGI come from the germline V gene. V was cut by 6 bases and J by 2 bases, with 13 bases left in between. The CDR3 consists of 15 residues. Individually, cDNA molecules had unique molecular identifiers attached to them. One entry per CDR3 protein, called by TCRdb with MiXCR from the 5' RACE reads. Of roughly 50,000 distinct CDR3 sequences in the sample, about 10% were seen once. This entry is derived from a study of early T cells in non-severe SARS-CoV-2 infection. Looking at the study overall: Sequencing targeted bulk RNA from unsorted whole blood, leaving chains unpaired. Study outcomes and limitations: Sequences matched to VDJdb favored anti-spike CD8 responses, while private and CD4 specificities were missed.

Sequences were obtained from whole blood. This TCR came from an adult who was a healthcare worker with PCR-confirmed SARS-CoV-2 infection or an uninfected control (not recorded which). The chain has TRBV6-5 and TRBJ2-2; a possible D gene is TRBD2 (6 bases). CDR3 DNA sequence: TGTGCCAGCAGGCCGGGACTCGGAAACACCGGGGAGCTGTTTTTT. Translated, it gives CASRPGLGNTGELFF.